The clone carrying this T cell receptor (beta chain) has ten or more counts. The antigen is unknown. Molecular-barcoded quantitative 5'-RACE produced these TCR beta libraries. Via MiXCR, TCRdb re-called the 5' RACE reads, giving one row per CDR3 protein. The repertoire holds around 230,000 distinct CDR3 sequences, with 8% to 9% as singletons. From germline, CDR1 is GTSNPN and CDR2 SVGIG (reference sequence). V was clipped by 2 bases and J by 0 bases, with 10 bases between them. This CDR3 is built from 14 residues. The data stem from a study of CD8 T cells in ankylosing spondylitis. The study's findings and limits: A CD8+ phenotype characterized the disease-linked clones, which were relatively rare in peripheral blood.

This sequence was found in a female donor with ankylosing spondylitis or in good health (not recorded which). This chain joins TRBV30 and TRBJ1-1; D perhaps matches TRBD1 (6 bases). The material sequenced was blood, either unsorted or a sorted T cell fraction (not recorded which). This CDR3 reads CAWSTGTMNTEAFF. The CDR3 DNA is TGTGCCTGGAGTACCGGGACAATGAACACTGAAGCTTTCTTT.